The 21 T cell receptor beta chains given below trace back to one sample, sequenced in a study of blood T cell repertoires in COVID-19. The assay was immunoSEQ multiplex PCR, and TCRdb's table has in-frame clones only and misses some. The top ten hold roughly a tenth of the sample, which has approximately 300,000 clones, roughly 86% seen once. The specimen sequenced was PBMCs or T cells enriched from blood (not recorded which). Receptor source: a woman aged 25 to 45 who had recovered from COVID-19.

This chain links TRBV10-3 with TRBJ2-3, with D perhaps matching TRBD2 (6 bases). Germline loops: CDR1 ENHRY, CDR2 SYGVKD. V lost 0 bases, J lost 5 bases, and 9 bases lay in between. The CDR3 is 14 residues long. The DNA for the CDR3 is TGTGCCATCAGTGAGTCTTCTAGCGTAGATACGCAGTATTTT. Residues: CAISESSSVDTQYF.

V is TRBV15 and J is TRBJ1-5, with D unclear. The V end lost 3 bases, the J end lost 5 bases, and 14 bases lay between the germline ends. Germline V gene data show CDR1 as LNHNV and CDR2 as YYDKDF (reference sequence). The CDR3 is 15 amino acids. CDR3 DNA sequence: TGTGCCACCAGCAGTCCTGGAGGGTCAGATCAGCCCCAGCATTTT. Translation: CATSSPGGSDQPQHF.

The chain employs TRBV19 and TRBJ2-1; tentative D call: TRBD1 (5 bases). The CDR3 loop spans 16 amino acids. Germline lookup yields CDR1 LNHDA and CDR2 SQIVND (reference sequence). Trimming took 8 bases from V and 7 from J, leaving 24 bases between them. The CDR3 reads CASRPDHSRVGNEQFF. The CDR3 DNA is TGTGCCAGTCGTCCGGACCACAGCAGGGTGGGGAATGAGCAGTTCTTC.

In this sample, this clone turned up a few times. This chain uses TRBV25-1 with TRBJ1-1; 8 bases align to TRBD1. Germline V lookup: CDR1 MGHDK, CDR2 SYGVNS. J gave up 4 bases and V 7 bases, and 5 bases lay outside the gene matches. The CDR3 consists of 13 residues. CDR3 sequence: CASITDRGTEAFF. CDR3 DNA sequence: TGTGCCAGCATCACAGACAGGGGCACTGAAGCTTTCTTT.

V gene TRBV10-3 combines with J gene TRBJ1-1; D gene uncertain. Trimming took off 4 bases at V and 5 bases at J, with 11 bases between the two ends. There are 13 residues in the CDR3. Germline V lookup: CDR1 ENHRY, CDR2 SYGVKD. Here the CDR3 reads CAISGEVQTEAFF. CDR3 DNA: TGTGCCATCAGTGGTGAGGTTCAAACTGAAGCTTTCTTT.

The chain links TRBV2 to TRBJ1-5, with D possibly TRBD1 on 6 matching bases. Trimming took 5 bases from V and 1 from J, leaving 12 bases between them. Per the germline V gene, CDR1 is SNHLY and CDR2 is FYNNEI. The CDR3 consists of 15 residues. CDR3 region: CASSSTGLSNQPQHF. The CDR3 region has the DNA TGTGCCAGCAGTTCTACAGGGTTGAGCAATCAGCCCCAGCATTTT.

The chain employs TRBV3-1 (or the pseudogene TRBV3-2) and TRBJ2-7, with D possibly TRBD1 on 5 matching bases. CDR3 length equals 16 residues. V gave up 0 bases and J gave up 3 bases, with 15 bases separating them. The germline gives CDR1 LGHDT, CDR2 YNNKEL (reference sequence). CDR3 in amino acids: CASSQEIRGSSYEQYF. The DNA for the CDR3 is TGTGCCAGCAGCCAAGAAATAAGGGGCTCCAGCTACGAGCAGTACTTC.

The V call is TRBV9, the J call TRBJ1-5, with D tentatively TRBD1 (6 bases). CDR3 length: 16 residues. Deletions cut 7 bases from V and 6 bases from J, with 23 bases between. Germline V lookup: CDR1 SGDLS, CDR2 YYNGEE. The CDR3 region is CASDYHTGHGRQPQHF. The CDR3 DNA follows: TGTGCCAGCGACTACCACACAGGGCATGGGCGTCAGCCCCAGCATTTT.

The chain has TRBV7-2 and TRBJ2-7, with 10 positions matching TRBD2. This CDR3 is built from 14 residues. V shed 3 bases, J shed 4 bases, and the junction held 3 bases outside the gene matches. Looked up from germline, CDR1 is SGHTA and CDR2 is FQGNSA. The CDR3 region is CASSLSSGRYEQYF. CDR3 in DNA: TGTGCCAGCAGCTTGTCTAGCGGGAGATACGAGCAGTACTTC.

V is TRBV27 and J is TRBJ1-2; D possibly corresponds to TRBD1 (5 bases). In germline, CDR1 is MNHEY, CDR2 SMNVEV (reference sequence). V was trimmed by 7 bases and J by 6 bases, leaving 15 bases between them. There are 13 residues in the CDR3. This CDR3 is CASTADSGDGYTF. Written as DNA, the CDR3 is TGTGCCAGCACCGCCGACAGTGGGGATGGCTACACCTTC.

This chain joins TRBV19 and TRBJ2-1; a weak D match, TRBD2 (5 bases). Germline V gene lookup returns CDR1 LNHDA and CDR2 SQIVND (reference sequence). Trimming removed 0 bases at V and 9 bases at J, with 6 bases between. The CDR3 is made up of 12 amino acids. CDR3 loop: CASSIDEGEQFF. In DNA form, the CDR3 reads TGTGCCAGTAGTATAGATGAGGGTGAGCAGTTCTTC.

This clone was seen only once. Here the CDR3 reads CASSEAGTAGNTIYF. The CDR3 region has the DNA TGCGCCAGCAGTGAAGCCGGGACTGCTGGAAACACCATATATTTT. The rearrangement uses TRBV10-2 and TRBJ1-3; tentatively, D is TRBD1 (5 bases). V lost 3 bases and J 2 bases, leaving 11 bases between the germline ends. The CDR3 has 15 residues. Germline loops: CDR1 WSHSY, CDR2 SAAADI.

The chain joins TRBV2 to TRBJ1-5; 10 bases are a match to TRBD1. CDR1 is SNHLY and CDR2 is FYNNEI in the germline V gene. V dropped 5 bases and J dropped 4; count of bases not matched to a gene: 5. The CDR3 covers 15 residues. The CDR3 bases are TGTGCCAGCAGTCCCGGACAGGGGGTGAATCAGCCCCAGCATTTT. Its protein is CASSPGQGVNQPQHF.

The gene calls are TRBV2 and TRBJ2-7, with 8 bases lining up with TRBD2. CDR1 and CDR2 (germline): SNHLY, FYNNEI. With V trimmed by 7 bases and J by 7 bases, 12 bases remained unmatched. The CDR3 has 14 residues. The CDR3 is CASISGLALREQYF. The CDR3, as DNA: TGTGCCAGCATTTCCGGACTAGCCCTCCGGGAGCAGTACTTC.

V usage is TRBV4-1 and J usage is TRBJ2-7; D is possibly TRBD2 (5 bases). From germline, CDR1 is MGHRA and CDR2 YSYEKL. The CDR3 runs 15 residues. With 0 bases removed from V and 2 bases from J, the gap between germline ends came to 11 bases. The CDR3 DNA follows: TGCGCCAGCAGCCAAGATGCGGGCGACCCCTACGAGCAGTACTTC. Translating it yields CASSQDAGDPYEQYF.

This clone was recorded once. The rearrangement uses TRBV7-9 and TRBJ2-3; 13 bases are a match to TRBD2. V shed 6 bases, J shed 5 bases, and the junction held 8 bases outside the gene matches. The CDR3 is 16 residues long. Germline lookup yields CDR1 SEHNR and CDR2 FQNEAQ (reference sequence). The DNA of the CDR3 is TGTGCCAGCAGACCAAGGACTAGCGGGAGAGGAGATACGCAGTATTTT. As protein: CASRPRTSGRGDTQYF.

This clone has only a few counts. CDR3 region: CATSSRWGQGVNQPQHF. The CDR3 bases are TGTGCCACCAGCAGCCGATGGGGACAGGGGGTCAATCAGCCCCAGCATTTT. The chain combines TRBV15 with TRBJ1-5; 11 nucleotides line up with TRBD1. J was trimmed by 3 bases and V by 3 bases; bases with no gene match: 7. There are 17 residues in the CDR3. Germline CDR1 reads LNHNV; CDR2 reads YYDKDF (reference sequence).

This clone was observed a few times. The rearrangement uses TRBV11-2 and TRBJ2-1; D is unresolved. The CDR3 has 16 residues. The V end was cut by 3 bases, the J end by 0 bases, with 12 bases between. Per germline, CDR1 SGHAT and CDR2 FQNNGV. The CDR3 bases are TGTGCCAGCAGCTTGATAGCTGCAAGCTCCTACAATGAGCAGTTCTTC. Protein product: CASSLIAASSYNEQFF.

This chain connects TRBV2 to TRBJ2-5, with TRBD2 matching over 11 bases. The V and J ends lost 2 bases and 5 bases, in that order; junction bases with no gene match: 7. The CDR3 has 16 amino acids. Germline CDR1 reads SNHLY; CDR2 reads FYNNEI. CDR3 DNA sequence: TGTGCCAGCAGTGAAATACTAGCGGGAGTTATTGAGACCCAGTACTTC. Translated, it gives CASSEILAGVIETQYF. Variable domain in full (rest from reference TRBV2 and TRBJ2-5): EPEVTQTPSHQVTQMGQEVILRCVPISNHLYFYWYRQILGQKVEFLVSFYNNEISEKSEIFDDQFSVERPDGSNFTLKIRSTKLEDSAMYFCASSEILAGVIETQYFGPGTRLLVL.

This clone appeared once. The chain uses TRBV3-1 (or the pseudogene TRBV3-2) and TRBJ2-4, with TRBD2 as a possible D gene (5 bases). The V and J ends lost 0 bases and 0 bases respectively, with 24 bases between them. This CDR3 contains 21 residues. Germline V CDR1 and CDR2: LGHDT, YNNKEL (reference sequence). The CDR3 nucleotides read TGTGCCAGCAGCCAAGATACGAGGGAGTTTACCACTCGCTTAGCCAAAAACATTCAGTACTTC. It encodes CASSQDTREFTTRLAKNIQYF.

Here the CDR3 reads CASSQEFVGQGGKLFF. Here the CDR3 DNA reads TGTGCCAGCAGCCAAGAATTTGTGGGACAGGGAGGGAAACTGTTTTTT. The chain carries TRBV3-1 (or the pseudogene TRBV3-2) and TRBJ1-4; 9 bases are a match to TRBD1. Germline lookup yields CDR1 LGHDT and CDR2 YNNKEL (reference sequence). J lost 11 bases, V lost 0 bases, and 10 bases had no gene match. The CDR3 consists of 16 residues.